Listed below are T cell receptor beta chains from one sample, sequenced in a study of identical twins. TCRdb reprocessed the 5' RACE reads via MiXCR and lists one record per CDR3 protein. The table shows some 630,000 distinct CDR3 sequences, with about 7.1% occurring only once. The data also belong to a second study, concerning yellow fever vaccine responses in identical twins.

Sequenced sample: PBMCs. All receptors derive from a woman under 30 in good health. The CDR3 runs from the conserved cysteine through the conserved F or W.

TRBV7-9,TRBJ2-1,CASSSLLAGVNNEQFF
TRBV12-3/TRBV12-4,TRBJ2-5,CASSSDIPKVHF
TRBV10-3,TRBJ2-7,CAISVTSGTYEQYF
TRBV13,TRBJ2-2,CASSLDSTGELFF
TRBV7-2,TRBJ2-1,CASSSDSTAPNEQFF
TRBV11-3,TRBJ2-3,CASSFASGGTDTQYF
TRBV29-1,TRBJ2-7,CSIRPGLAGGLYEQYF
TRBV20-1,TRBJ2-3,CSAELPDTQYF
TRBV12-3/TRBV12-4,TRBJ2-5,CASSFGRGVETQYF
TRBV9,TRBJ2-1,CASSVGPVEYNEQFF
TRBV5-1,TRBJ2-1,CASTLEGSYNEQFF
TRBV29-1,TRBJ2-5,CSVEGDSGRRYF
TRBV10-3,TRBJ2-3,CAISVGGFTDTQYF
TRBV24-1,TRBJ1-4,CATSERTGPNEKLFF
TRBV3-1,TRBJ1-6,CASSQPNAEGRTPLHF
TRBV5-1,TRBJ2-1,CASSLALLVSGDEQFF
TRBV29-1,TRBJ1-1,CSVHRGGTEAFF
TRBV4-1,TRBJ2-2,CASSHEQGTGELFF
TRBV6-5,TRBJ2-5,CASSYHQQETQYF
TRBV24-1,TRBJ2-1,CATSDPSRAYNEQFF
TRBV29-1,TRBJ2-1,CSVALLAGNEQFF
TRBV5-1,TRBJ2-3,CASSFILAGGSDTQYF
TRBV27,TRBJ2-1,CASSLVYLNEQFF
TRBV15,TRBJ1-2,CATSGGNSGYTF
TRBV12-3/TRBV12-4,TRBJ2-5,CASSLGQGASETQYF
TRBV7-8,TRBJ1-5,CASSLVAVGVGQPQHF
TRBV12-3/TRBV12-4,TRBJ1-1,CASSPSGGRNTEAFF
TRBV6-1,TRBJ1-1,CASSHTSRQNTEAFF
TRBV6-2/TRBV6-3,TRBJ2-1,CASSYSKAGAGNEQFF
TRBV28,TRBJ2-4,CASSLYRDFQYF
TRBV5-4,TRBJ2-3,CASSSVRSRGAVDTQYF
TRBV7-7,TRBJ2-6,CASSSTLAGGRSGANVLTF
TRBV6-5,TRBJ2-1,CASSYSRSGSYNEQFF
TRBV2,TRBJ2-1,CASRTGGAGPISEQFF
TRBV6-1,TRBJ2-5,CASSPGHLWETQYF
TRBV7-9,TRBJ1-2,CASSATFPYGYTF
TRBV28,TRBJ2-1,CASSPPGLGDNEQFF
TRBV20-1,TRBJ2-2,CSARGVSNTGELFF
TRBV5-6,TRBJ1-5,CASSVGQGQPQHF
TRBV5-1,TRBJ2-1,CASSPITGGSYNEQFF
TRBV2,TRBJ2-1,CASSPVASSYNEQFF
TRBV3-1,TRBJ2-2,CASSQLLGGTGELFF
TRBV5-1,TRBJ2-7,CASSLEVQGYSYEQYF
TRBV5-6,TRBJ2-7,CASSAMRTETYEQYF
TRBV2,TRBJ2-1,CASGSIAATNEQFF
TRBV6-1,TRBJ2-7,CASSRGLVINEQYF
TRBV12-3/TRBV12-4,TRBJ1-2,CASSFTYPFRSYGYTF
TRBV29-1,TRBJ2-5,CSVAPGQLETQYF
TRBV7-9,TRBJ2-3,CASSSTLGGSFTDTQYF
TRBV2,TRBJ2-3,CASSEWTKNTDTQYF
TRBV7-2,TRBJ1-1,CASSRAASFGTEAFF
TRBV28,TRBJ2-1,CASSGNRESSYNEQFF